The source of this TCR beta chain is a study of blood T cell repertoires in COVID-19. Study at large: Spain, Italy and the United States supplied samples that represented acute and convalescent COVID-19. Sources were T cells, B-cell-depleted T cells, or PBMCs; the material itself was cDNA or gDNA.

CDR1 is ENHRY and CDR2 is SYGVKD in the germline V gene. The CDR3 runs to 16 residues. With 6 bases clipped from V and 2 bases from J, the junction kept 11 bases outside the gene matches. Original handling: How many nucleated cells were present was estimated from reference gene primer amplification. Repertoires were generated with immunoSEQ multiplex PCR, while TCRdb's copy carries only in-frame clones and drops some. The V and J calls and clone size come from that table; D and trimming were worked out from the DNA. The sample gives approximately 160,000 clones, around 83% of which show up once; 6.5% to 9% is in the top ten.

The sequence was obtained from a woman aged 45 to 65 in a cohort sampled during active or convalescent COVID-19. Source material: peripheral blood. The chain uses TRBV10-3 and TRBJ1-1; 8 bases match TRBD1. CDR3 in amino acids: CAIRDIGTGGNTEAFF. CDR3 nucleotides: TGTGCCATCAGGGATATCGGGACAGGTGGCAACACTGAAGCTTTCTTT.